The next 26 T cell receptor beta chains were all read from a single sample in a study of cytotoxic CD8 clonotypes in ibrutinib-treated CLL. The protocol was immunoSEQ multiplex PCR, while the TCRdb copy is restricted to in-frame clones and leaves out a portion. The table includes under 200,000 clones, over 65% detected once. Sequenced here: PBMCs, sampled after 12 months of ibrutinib treatment. The receptor source for this set is a human donor with chronic lymphocytic leukemia.

This clone was detected once. In DNA form, the CDR3 reads TGTGCCAGCGGGACAGGGAACGAGCAGTACTTC. It translates to CASGTGNEQYF. This chain connects TRBV6-5 to TRBJ2-7, with TRBD1 matching 9 bases. With 8 bases clipped from V and 5 bases from J, the junction kept 1 base outside the gene matches. Germline assignment: CDR1 MNHEY and CDR2 SVGAGI. This CDR3 contains 11 residues.

V gene TRBV9 combines with J gene TRBJ2-1; TRBD2 might be the D (7 bases). The CDR3 covers 12 residues. Germline V gene lookup returns CDR1 SGDLS and CDR2 YYNGEE. V was pared by 6 bases and J by 10 bases, with 14 bases between. The CDR3 sequence is CASNLQGGEQFF. In DNA, the CDR3 is TGTGCCAGCAACCTACAGGGAGGGGAGCAGTTCTTC.

This clone has just one count. V is TRBV6-5 and J is TRBJ2-5; D is ambiguous. The germline gives CDR1 MNHEY, CDR2 SVGAGI. This CDR3 comprises 12 residues. V lost 6 bases and J 2 bases, leaving 7 bases between the germline ends. CDR3 bases: TGTGCCAGCAGCTTCCTGCAAGAGACCCAGTACTTC. Translated, it gives CASSFLQETQYF.

V gene TRBV5-1 combines with J gene TRBJ2-3; D is possibly TRBD2 (5 bases). The CDR3 extends over 16 amino acids. V was pared by 0 bases and J by 4 bases, with 15 bases between. CDR1 and CDR2 (germline): SGHRS, YFSETQ. This chain's CDR3 is CASSLARTGGADTQYF. Here the CDR3 DNA reads TGCGCCAGCAGCTTGGCCCGGACTGGAGGCGCAGATACGCAGTATTTT.

The genes are TRBV7-3 and TRBJ2-7; tentatively, D is TRBD2 (6 bases). The CDR3 consists of 13 residues. Looked up from germline, CDR1 is SGHTA and CDR2 is FQGTGA. The V gene lost 5 bases and the J gene lost 6 bases, with 14 bases spanning the gap. In nucleotides, the CDR3 is TGTGCCAGCAGCCGCGGGACGTACGGCGAGCAGTACTTC. Its protein product is CASSRGTYGEQYF.

This clone was observed many times. V usage is TRBV29-1 and J usage is TRBJ2-2; a possible D gene is TRBD1 (5 bases). The germline V gene has CDR1 SQVTM and CDR2 ANQGSEA. The CDR3 is 12 amino acids. Trimming took off 6 bases at V and 3 bases at J, with 8 bases between the two ends. In DNA, the CDR3 is TGCAGCGTCTTCAGGGACACCGGGGAGCTGTTTTTT. It specifies CSVFRDTGELFF.

The chain joins TRBV27 to TRBJ2-3, with D hard to call. The length of the CDR3 is 16 residues. V was trimmed by 0 bases and J by 0 bases, leaving 10 bases between them. The germline V gene encodes CDR1 MNHEY and CDR2 SMNVEV (reference sequence). CDR3 protein: CASSLSGTLSTDTQYF. The CDR3 nucleotides are TGTGCCAGCAGTTTATCGGGAACCCTTAGCACAGATACGCAGTATTTT.

This chain uses TRBV7-9 with TRBJ2-1; no clear D gene. CDR3 length: 12 amino acids. Germline CDR1 and CDR2: SEHNR and FQNEAQ (reference sequence). Trimming took 5 bases from V and 8 from J, leaving 10 bases between them. CDR3 sequence (DNA): TGTGCCAGCAGCCCTTTTAAGGATGAGCAGTTCTTC. It codes for CASSPFKDEQFF.

The chain carries TRBV18 and TRBJ1-5, with a possible D match to TRBD1 (5 bases). Trimming removed 2 bases at V and 5 bases at J, with 10 bases between. CDR1 KGHSH and CDR2 LQKENI come from the germline V gene. The CDR3 totals 14 residues. The CDR3, as DNA: TGTGCCAGCTCACCAGGTAGCAGGGATCAGCCCCAGCATTTT. Encoded protein: CASSPGSRDQPQHF.

The rearrangement links TRBV4-1 to TRBJ2-1, with TRBD1 identical over 8 bases. The V gene's germline CDR1 is MGHRA and CDR2 YSYEKL. The length of the CDR3 is 17 residues. After removal of 2 bases from V and 7 bases from J, the junction contained 13 bases not matched to a gene. Here the CDR3 reads CASSQNLGTGFTNEQFF. The CDR3 DNA is TGCGCCAGCAGCCAAAACCTCGGGACAGGATTTACTAATGAGCAGTTCTTC.

The rearrangement joins TRBV7-2 to TRBJ1-2; D ambiguous. V lost 5 bases, J lost 8 bases, and 9 bases lay in between. Germline V gene data show CDR1 as SGHTA and CDR2 as FQGNSA. CDR3 length: 11 residues. Here the CDR3 reads CASSPGLGYTF. The CDR3 coding sequence is TGTGCCAGCAGCCCCGGCTTGGGCTACACCTTC.

The chain links TRBV9 to TRBJ2-4; TRBD2 agrees at 15 bases. V gave up 4 bases and J gave up 2 bases; unmatched junction bases: 16. CDR3 length equals 21 residues. Germline V CDR1 and CDR2: SGDLS, YYNGEE. CDR3 sequence: CASSRGLAGGPRLITKNIQYF. CDR3 DNA sequence: TGTGCCAGCAGCCGAGGACTAGCGGGAGGGCCTAGGCTAATAACCAAAAACATTCAGTACTTC.

In its sample, this clone was seen a few times. The chain links TRBV2 to TRBJ2-1, with a tentative D call TRBD2 (5 bases). V lost 7 bases and J 6 bases, leaving 13 bases between the germline ends. Germline V gene lookup returns CDR1 SNHLY and CDR2 FYNNEI. The CDR3 is made up of 13 amino acids. The CDR3 nucleotides are TGTGCCAGCACTAGGAGGTCACGCAATGAGCAGTTCTTC. Amino acids: CASTRRSRNEQFF.

V and J are TRBV4-2 and TRBJ1-2, with 7 bases identical to TRBD1. The trim removed 2 bases at V and 6 bases at J, leaving 12 bases unmatched. The germline V gene encodes CDR1 LGHNA and CDR2 YNFKEQ. The CDR3 covers 16 residues. The CDR3 sequence is CASSQSTGQQGNGYTF. The CDR3 region has the DNA TGTGCCAGCAGCCAATCCACGGGCCAACAGGGGAATGGCTACACCTTC.

This clone showed up just a few times. V usage is TRBV4-2 and J usage is TRBJ1-4, with 8 bases aligning to TRBD1. Germline assignment: CDR1 LGHNA and CDR2 YNFKEQ. There are 16 residues in the CDR3. V trimming: 3 bases; J trimming: 8 bases; junction bases outside the gene matches: 11. CDR3 bases: TGTGCCAGCAGCCAGGATTCCGGGACAGGCGGCGAAAAACTGTTTTTT. Its translation: CASSQDSGTGGEKLFF.

This clone was counted a single time. The chain employs TRBV18 and TRBJ1-4; no definite D call. Germline V gene sequence: CDR1 KGHSH, CDR2 LQKENI. V lost 3 bases and J lost 6, with 8 bases in between. CDR3 length: 13 residues. The CDR3 DNA sequence: TGTGCCAGCTCACCGGGGTGGGATGAAAAACTGTTTTTT. Translated, it gives CASSPGWDEKLFF. The whole variable domain, remainder taken from reference TRBV18 and TRBJ1-4, is NAGVMQNPRHLVRRRGQEARLRCSPMKGHSHVYWYRQLPEEGLKFMVYLQKENIIDESGMPKERFSAEFPKEGPSILRIQQVVRGDSAAYFCASSPGWDEKLFFGSGTQLSVL.

The chain couples TRBV28 to TRBJ1-2; 7 positions match TRBD1. Per the germline V gene, CDR1 is MDHEN and CDR2 is SYDVKM. V trimming: 4 bases; J trimming: 6 bases; junction bases outside the gene matches: 5. This CDR3 spans 13 amino acids. CDR3 in DNA: TGTGCCAGCAGTTCCGACAGGGCTGATGGCTACACCTTC. This encodes CASSSDRADGYTF.

V usage is TRBV15 and J usage is TRBJ1-2; no reliable D call. Trimming pared 1 base from V and 6 bases from J, leaving 12 bases between. CDR1 and CDR2 (germline): LNHNV, YYDKDF (reference sequence). This CDR3 has 14 amino acids. This chain's CDR3 is CATSRGWGEDGYTF. CDR3 nucleotides: TGTGCCACCAGCAGAGGGTGGGGAGAGGATGGCTACACCTTC.

The chain couples TRBV19 to TRBJ1-2; D not certain. This CDR3 has 14 amino acids. Germline V gene data show CDR1 as LNHDA and CDR2 as SQIVND (reference sequence). V was shortened by 6 bases and J by 1 base, with 12 bases between the two germline ends. CDR3 loop: CASSPSVRNYGYTF. As DNA, the CDR3 is TGTGCCAGTAGCCCATCCGTCCGTAACTATGGCTACACCTTC.

This chain joins TRBV5-1 and TRBJ1-1; 7 bases fit TRBD1. The CDR3 is made up of 14 amino acids. Trimming removed 4 bases from V and 2 bases from J; junction bases left unmatched: 5. The germline gives CDR1 SGHRS, CDR2 YFSETQ. CDR3 sequence (DNA): TGCGCCAGCAGCAGACAGGGCGGCAACACTGAAGCTTTCTTT. It specifies CASSRQGGNTEAFF.

This clone was recorded a few times. The sample carries other DNA sequences with the same CDR3. The chain is built from TRBV29-1 and TRBJ2-3; 14 bases are a match to TRBD2. The CDR3 spans 15 residues. The junction had 2 bases not matched to a gene; V was cut back by 5 bases and J by 1 base. Germline CDR1 SQVTM, CDR2 ANQGSEA. CDR3 residues: CSVTGLAGGTDTQYF. CDR3 in DNA: TGCAGCGTTACGGGACTAGCGGGGGGCACAGATACGCAGTATTTT.

The chain combines TRBV19 with TRBJ2-1; 8 bases are a match to TRBD2. In germline, CDR1 is LNHDA, CDR2 SQIVND (reference sequence). After removal of 3 bases from V and 2 bases from J, the junction contained 6 bases not matched to a gene. The CDR3 contains 16 residues. The CDR3 region is CASSMRGGPPYNEQFF. The CDR3 DNA follows: TGTGCCAGTAGTATGCGCGGGGGGCCACCCTACAATGAGCAGTTCTTC.

This chain connects TRBV4-1 to TRBJ1-2; D uncertain. V was cut by 5 bases and J by 4 bases, with 14 bases left in between. Germline-derived CDR1 and CDR2 are MGHRA and YSYEKL. The CDR3 contains 14 residues. DNA for the CDR3: TGCGCCAGCAGCAACCCGGGGAGACGCTATGGCTACACCTTC. It encodes CASSNPGRRYGYTF.

The V gene is TRBV7-9, the J gene TRBJ1-1, with no clear D. There are 13 residues in the CDR3. V lost 5 bases, J lost 5 bases, and 12 bases lay in between. Germline V gene data show CDR1 as SEHNR and CDR2 as FQNEAQ (reference sequence). The CDR3 sequence is CASSGVAGTEAFF. The CDR3 DNA sequence: TGTGCCAGCAGCGGCGTTGCCGGGACTGAAGCTTTCTTT.

The genes are TRBV18 and TRBJ1-1, with D perhaps matching TRBD1 (5 bases). Germline V gives CDR1 KGHSH, CDR2 LQKENI. CDR3 length equals 14 residues. V was clipped by 2 bases and J by 4 bases, with 11 bases between them. CDR3 loop: CASSPWTGGTEAFF. CDR3 coding DNA: TGTGCCAGCTCACCATGGACGGGGGGCACTGAAGCTTTCTTT.

This chain joins TRBV6-1 and TRBJ2-1; 11 bases line up with TRBD2. J lost 4 bases, V lost 2 bases, and 19 bases had no gene match. The length of the CDR3 is 21 residues. Germline CDR1 is MNHNS and CDR2 is SASEGT. The CDR3 region is CASSEFMATASGGRFYNEQFF. CDR3 nucleotide sequence: TGTGCCAGCAGTGAATTTATGGCTACCGCTAGCGGGGGGCGATTTTACAATGAGCAGTTCTTC.